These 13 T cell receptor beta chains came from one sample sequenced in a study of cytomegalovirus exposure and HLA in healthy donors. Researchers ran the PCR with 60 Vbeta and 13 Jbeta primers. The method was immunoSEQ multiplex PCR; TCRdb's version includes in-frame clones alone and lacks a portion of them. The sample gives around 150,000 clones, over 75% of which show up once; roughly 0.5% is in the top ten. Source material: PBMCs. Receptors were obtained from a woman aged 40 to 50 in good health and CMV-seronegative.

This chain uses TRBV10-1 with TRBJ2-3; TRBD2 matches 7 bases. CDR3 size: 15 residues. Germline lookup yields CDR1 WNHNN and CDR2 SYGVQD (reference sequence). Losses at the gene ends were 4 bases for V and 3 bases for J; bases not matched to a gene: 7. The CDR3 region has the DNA TGCGCCAGCAGTGTAACGGGAGGAGGAACAGATACGCAGTATTTT. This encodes CASSVTGGGTDTQYF.

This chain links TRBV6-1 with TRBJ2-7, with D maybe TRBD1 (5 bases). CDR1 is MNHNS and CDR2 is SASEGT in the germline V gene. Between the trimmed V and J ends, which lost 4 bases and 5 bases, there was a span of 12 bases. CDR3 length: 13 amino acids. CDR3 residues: CASSGLTVHEQYF. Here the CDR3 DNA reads TGTGCCAGCAGTGGCTTGACAGTTCACGAGCAGTACTTC.

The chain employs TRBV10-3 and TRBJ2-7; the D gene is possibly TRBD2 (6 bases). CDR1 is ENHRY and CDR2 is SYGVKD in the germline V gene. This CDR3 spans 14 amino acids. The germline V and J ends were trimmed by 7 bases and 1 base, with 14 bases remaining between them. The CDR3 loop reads CAINPGVGSYEQYF. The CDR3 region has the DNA TGTGCCATCAACCCGGGGGTGGGGTCCTACGAGCAGTACTTC.

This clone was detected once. The CDR3 sequence: CASSLASRTDTQYF. CDR3 nucleotides: TGTGCCAGTAGTCTCGCTAGCCGAACAGATACGCAGTATTTT. This chain joins TRBV19 and TRBJ2-3; D is possibly TRBD2 (5 bases). Trimming left V 5 bases short and J 3 bases short, with 12 bases between. The CDR3 contains 14 residues. Germline V gives CDR1 LNHDA, CDR2 SQIVND (reference sequence).

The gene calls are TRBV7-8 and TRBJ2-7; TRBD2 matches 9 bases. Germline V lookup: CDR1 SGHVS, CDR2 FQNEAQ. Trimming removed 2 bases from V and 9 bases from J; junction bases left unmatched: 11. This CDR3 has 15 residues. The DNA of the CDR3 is TGTGCCAGCAGCTTAACGGCGGGAGGGTTCGTCGTGCAGTACTTC. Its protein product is CASSLTAGGFVVQYF.

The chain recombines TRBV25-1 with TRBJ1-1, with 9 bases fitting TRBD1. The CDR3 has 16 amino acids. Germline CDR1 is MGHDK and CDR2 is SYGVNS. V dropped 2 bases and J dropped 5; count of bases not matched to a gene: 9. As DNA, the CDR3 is TGTGCCAGCAGTGAAGTACCGACAGGGGGGAAGACTGAAGCTTTCTTT. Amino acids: CASSEVPTGGKTEAFF.

The CDR3 region has the DNA TGTGCCAGCAAGCGGGATAACTTAAATGAGCAGTTCTTC. Translating it yields CASKRDNLNEQFF. V is TRBV27 and J is TRBJ2-1; 7 bases agree with TRBD2. After removal of 7 bases from V and 7 bases from J, the junction contained 7 bases not matched to a gene. Germline CDR1 reads MNHEY; CDR2 reads SMNVEV (reference sequence). The CDR3 spans 13 residues.

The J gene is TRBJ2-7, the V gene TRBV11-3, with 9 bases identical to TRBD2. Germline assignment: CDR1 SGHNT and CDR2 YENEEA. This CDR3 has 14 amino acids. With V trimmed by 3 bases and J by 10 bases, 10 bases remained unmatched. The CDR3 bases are TGTGCCAGCAGCTTCCTAGCGGGATCAGGCGATCAGTACTTC. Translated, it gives CASSFLAGSGDQYF.

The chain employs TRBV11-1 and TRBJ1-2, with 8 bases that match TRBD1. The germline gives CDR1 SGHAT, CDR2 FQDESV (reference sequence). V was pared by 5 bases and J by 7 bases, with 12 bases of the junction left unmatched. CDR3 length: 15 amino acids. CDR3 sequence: CASSQGDRPTVGYTF. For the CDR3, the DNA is TGTGCCAGCAGCCAGGGGGACAGGCCTACGGTTGGCTACACCTTC. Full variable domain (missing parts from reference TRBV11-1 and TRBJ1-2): EAEVAQSPRYKITEKSQAVAFWCDPISGHATLYWYRQILGQGPELLVQFQDESVVDDSQLPKDRFSAERLKGVDSTLKIQPAELGDSAMYLCASSQGDRPTVGYTFGSGTRLTVV.

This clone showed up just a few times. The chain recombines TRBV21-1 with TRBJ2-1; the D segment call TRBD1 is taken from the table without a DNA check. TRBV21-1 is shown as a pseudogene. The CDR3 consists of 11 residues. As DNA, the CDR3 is TGTGCCAGCAGCCTAGACAGACGGCAGTTCTTC. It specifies CASSLDRRQFF.

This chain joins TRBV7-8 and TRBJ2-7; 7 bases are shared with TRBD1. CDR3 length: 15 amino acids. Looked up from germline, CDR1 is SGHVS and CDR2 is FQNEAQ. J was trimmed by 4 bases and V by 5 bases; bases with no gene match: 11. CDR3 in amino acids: CASSRTGTEQYEQYF. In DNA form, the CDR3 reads TGTGCCAGCAGCAGAACCGGGACAGAGCAGTACGAGCAGTACTTC.

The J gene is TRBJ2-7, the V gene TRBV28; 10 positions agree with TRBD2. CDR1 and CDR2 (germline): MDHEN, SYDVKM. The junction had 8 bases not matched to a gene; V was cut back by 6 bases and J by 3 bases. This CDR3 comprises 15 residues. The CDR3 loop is CASSPSGRVDYEQYF. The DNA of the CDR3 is TGTGCCAGCAGCCCAAGCGGGAGGGTTGACTACGAGCAGTACTTC.

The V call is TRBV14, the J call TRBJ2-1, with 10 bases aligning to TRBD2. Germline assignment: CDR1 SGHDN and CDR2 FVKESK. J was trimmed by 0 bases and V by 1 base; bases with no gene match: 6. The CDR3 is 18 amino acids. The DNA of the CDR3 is TGTGCCAGCAGCCAAGTCCCCTCTAGCGGGAGCTCCTACAATGAGCAGTTCTTC. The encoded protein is CASSQVPSSGSSYNEQFF.